The present entry profiles one T cell receptor beta chain with its context. Described treatment: preoperative locoregional IRX-2 cytokine immunotherapy. Patients received preoperative, locoregional IRX-2 cytokine immunotherapy in a phase Ib study. Using immunoSEQ multiplex PCR, the repertoire was profiled, and TCRdb retains in-frame clones only, with some absent. The data hold under 45,000 clones, with over 85% observed a single time. V lost 2 bases, J lost 8 bases, and 6 bases lay in between. The CDR3 has 11 residues. Germline CDR1 reads MNHEY; CDR2 reads SVGAGI. The data originate from a study of preoperative IRX-2 immunotherapy in early breast cancer.

The source is a human donor with breast cancer. Sequencing used tumor tissue, obtained after IRX-2 immunotherapy. The rearrangement joins TRBV6-5 to TRBJ1-1; TRBD1 is a possible D gene (5 bases). The CDR3 coding sequence is TGTGCCAGCAGTTACGGGGCAGAAGCTTTCTTT. Translation: CASSYGAEAFF.